The present entry profiles one T cell receptor beta chain with its context. The antigen is unknown. V was shortened by 6 bases and J by 4 bases, with 11 bases between the two germline ends. The CDR3 has 12 amino acids. Per germline, CDR1 GTSNPN and CDR2 SVGIG (reference sequence). This entry belongs to a study of shared clonotypes between healthy human individuals. The table came from immunoSEQ multiplex PCR; TCRdb's copy has only in-frame clones and leaves some out. Found here are about a million clones, about three quarters of them singletons; the top ten hold approximately 1.5%. Regarding the study as a whole: Researchers found naive subsets generally carried larger estimated richness than memory subsets. Relative to their counterparts shared across all four donors, non-shared clonotypes exhibited diminished generation probabilities.

The source of this sequence is a man younger than 35 in good health. Input material: memory CD4+ T cells sorted from blood. Subset here: CD45RA-negative fraction. This chain connects TRBV30 to TRBJ2-3; D unclear. In nucleotides, the CDR3 is TGTGCCTGCCAAACGGCGGCAGATACGCAGTATTTT. It yields the protein CACQTAADTQYF.